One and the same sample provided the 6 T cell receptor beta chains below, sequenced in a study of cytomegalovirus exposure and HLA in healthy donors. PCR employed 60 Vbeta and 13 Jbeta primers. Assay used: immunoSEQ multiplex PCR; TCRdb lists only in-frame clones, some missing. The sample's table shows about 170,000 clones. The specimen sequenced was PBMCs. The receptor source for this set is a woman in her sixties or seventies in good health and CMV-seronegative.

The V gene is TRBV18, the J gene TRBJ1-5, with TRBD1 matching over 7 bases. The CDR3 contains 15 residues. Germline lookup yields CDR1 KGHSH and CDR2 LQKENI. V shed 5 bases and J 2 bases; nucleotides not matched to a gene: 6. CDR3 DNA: TGTGCCAGCTCATTAGGACAGGCGGGCAATCAGCCCCAGCATTTT. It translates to CASSLGQAGNQPQHF.

The CDR3 spells CASSDRGLAPADTQYF. The CDR3 nucleotides are TGTGCCAGCAGCGATAGGGGACTAGCTCCGGCAGATACGCAGTATTTT. The chain uses TRBV11-2 and TRBJ2-3; 9 nucleotides agree with TRBD2. There are 16 residues in the CDR3. Germline V gene sequence: CDR1 SGHAT, CDR2 FQNNGV. After removal of 5 bases from V and 4 bases from J, the junction contained 10 bases not matched to a gene.

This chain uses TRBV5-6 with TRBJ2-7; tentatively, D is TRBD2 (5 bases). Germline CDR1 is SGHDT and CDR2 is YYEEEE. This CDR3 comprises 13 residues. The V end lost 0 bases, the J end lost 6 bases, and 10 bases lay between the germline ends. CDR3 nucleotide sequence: TGTGCCAGCAGCTTGGCGGGAACAAGCGAGCAGTACTTC. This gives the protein CASSLAGTSEQYF.

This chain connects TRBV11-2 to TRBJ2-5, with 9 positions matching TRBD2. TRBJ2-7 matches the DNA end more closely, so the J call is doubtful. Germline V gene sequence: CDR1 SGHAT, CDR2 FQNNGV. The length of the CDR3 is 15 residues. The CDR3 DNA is TGTGCCAGCAGCTTATATGCGGGAGGGCCCTACGAGCAGTACTTC. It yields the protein CASSLYAGGPYEQYF.

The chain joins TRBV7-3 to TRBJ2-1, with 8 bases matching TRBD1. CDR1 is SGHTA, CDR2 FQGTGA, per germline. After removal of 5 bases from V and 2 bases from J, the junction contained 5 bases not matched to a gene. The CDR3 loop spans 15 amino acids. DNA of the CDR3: TGTGCCAGCAGCCACGGGACAGGAACCTACAATGAGCAGTTCTTC. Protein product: CASSHGTGTYNEQFF.

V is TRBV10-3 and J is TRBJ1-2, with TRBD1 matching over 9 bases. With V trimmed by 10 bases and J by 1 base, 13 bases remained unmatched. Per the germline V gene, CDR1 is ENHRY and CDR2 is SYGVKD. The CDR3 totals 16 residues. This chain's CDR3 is CATRPGTGLVNYGYTF. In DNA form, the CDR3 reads TGTGCCACCCGTCCCGGGACAGGGCTTGTTAACTATGGCTACACCTTC.